These 2 T cell receptor beta chains originate from one sample sequenced in a study of T cells in localized non-small cell lung cancer (dated by TCRdb to the early 2020s). Library prep was done by the immunoSEQ multiplex PCR assay. Not all clones reach the TCRdb copy of this immuneACCESS table, which keeps in-frame sequences only. Checked studies attribute under half of the gap to unresolved V genes and leave the rest unexplained. This sample holds approximately 2,200 clones; 20% to 30% were observed only once. The ten largest clones take up about 7.8% of the sample. The sequenced sample was lung tumor tissue, obtained before any cancer treatment. These receptors came from a woman between 35 and 70 years old with stage III squamous cell lung carcinoma.

The rearrangement links TRBV14 to TRBJ1-1; D gene unclear. The CDR3 sequence is 14 residues long. Germline loops: CDR1 SGHDN, CDR2 FVKESK. The V gene lost 4 bases and the J gene lost 3 bases, with 12 bases spanning the gap. CDR3 coding DNA: TGTGCCAGCAGCCCCCTGGGAGTTGACACTGAAGCTTTCTTT. Amino acids: CASSPLGVDTEAFF. The variable domain in full, completed from reference TRBV14 and TRBJ1-1, reads EAGVTQFPSHSVIEKGQTVTLRCDPISGHDNLYWYRRVMGKEIKFLLHFVKESKQDESGMPNNRFLAERTGGTYSTLKVQPAELEDSGVYFCASSPLGVDTEAFFGQGTRLTVV.

In this sample, this clone is medium-sized. CDR3: CASSPPFGRYTEAFF. DNA for the CDR3: TGTGCCAGCAGCCCCCCGTTTGGGCGGTACACTGAAGCTTTCTTT. This chain uses TRBV11-3 with TRBJ1-1; D not resolved. V was pared by 5 bases and J by 3 bases, with 16 bases between. There are 15 residues in the CDR3. Germline values: CDR1 SGHNT, CDR2 YENEEA.